Described below is a single TCR beta chain sequence and its context. The sample is drawn from a study of shared clonotypes between healthy human individuals. CDR3 length: 16 residues. Between the trimmed V and J ends, which lost 3 bases and 7 bases, there was a span of 18 bases. Per germline, CDR1 MGHDK and CDR2 SYGVNS. Profiling relied on immunoSEQ multiplex PCR, and the TCRdb table lists in-frame clones only, not all of them. The sample consists of millions of clones, 93% of them appearing once. This sequence was found in a man between 18 and 29 years old in good health. Some clones in this sample may be carry-over from other donors' samples. Sequencing was carried out using naive CD4+ T cells from PBMCs. This sample's subset: CD45RA+ positively selected. The rearrangement links TRBV25-1 to TRBJ2-2, with a weak D call TRBD1 (5 bases). CDR3 in DNA: TGTGCCAGCAGTGATTCAGTCAGGGATTGGGGCGGGGAGCTGTTTTTT. Translated, it gives CASSDSVRDWGGELFF.